Each of the 22 T cell receptor beta chains below was sequenced from the same sample in a study of blood T cell repertoires in COVID-19. TCRdb's table, derived via immunoSEQ multiplex PCR, lists solely in-frame clones and lacks some. The repertoire consists of more than 150,000 clones, with around 86% occurring once and the leading ten covering around 6.1%. Specimen: peripheral blood. The receptor set was obtained from a woman aged 40-49 years with acute or convalescent COVID-19.

The CDR3 DNA reads TGTGCCAGCACCCCCCCGGGACAGCTCTCTGGAAACACCATATATTTT. Encoded protein: CASTPPGQLSGNTIYF. The J gene is TRBJ1-3, the V gene TRBV28; 7 bases align to TRBD1. The V gene end was trimmed by 7 bases and the J gene end by 0 bases; junction bases not matched to a gene: 9. This CDR3 has 16 residues. In germline, CDR1 is MDHEN, CDR2 SYDVKM.

The chain has TRBV7-2 and TRBJ1-5, with no clear D. The CDR3 runs 15 residues. The germline CDR1 and CDR2 sequences are SGHTA and FQGNSA. The germline V and J ends were trimmed by 4 bases and 6 bases, with 16 bases remaining between them. CDR3 protein: CASSSAGGGGQPQHF. The DNA for the CDR3 is TGTGCCAGCAGCTCCGCCGGAGGCGGTGGTCAGCCCCAGCATTTT.

The chain carries TRBV30 and TRBJ2-1, with TRBD1 as a possible D gene (5 bases). V lost 8 bases, J lost 6 bases, and 14 bases lay in between. CDR3 length: 12 amino acids. CDR1 and CDR2 (germline): GTSNPN, SVGIG (reference sequence). Here the CDR3 DNA reads TGTGCCGAGAAGCCAGGGTGCAATGAGCAGTTCTTC. It translates to CAEKPGCNEQFF.

The chain carries TRBV7-8 and TRBJ1-5; 9 bases line up with TRBD1. The CDR3 has 15 amino acids. V was clipped by 2 bases and J by 7 bases; unmatched bases: 6. Germline V CDR1 and CDR2: SGHVS, FQNEAQ. Here the CDR3 DNA reads TGTGCCAGCAGCTTATCACAGGGGGCGGGACAGCCCCAGCATTTT. Amino acids: CASSLSQGAGQPQHF.

Notes on this clone: The sample contains more than one DNA sequence encoding this CDR3. The V call is TRBV7-2, the J call TRBJ1-2; 7 bases line up with TRBD1. After removal of 5 bases from V and 6 bases from J, the junction contained 6 bases not matched to a gene. The CDR3 is 13 residues long. In germline, CDR1 is SGHTA, CDR2 FQGNSA. The CDR3, as DNA: TGTGCCAGCAGCCCGGACAGGAGGAATGGCTACACCTTC. Its protein is CASSPDRRNGYTF.

This rearrangement joins TRBV5-5 to TRBJ1-5; D possibly corresponds to TRBD1 (5 bases). The CDR3 runs 17 residues. Germline CDR1 is SGHKS and CDR2 is YYEKEE (reference sequence). The V and J ends lost 3 bases and 0 bases respectively, with 16 bases between them. The CDR3 DNA is TGTGCCAGCAGCTCAACTACTCGAGGACATAGCAATCAGCCCCAGCATTTT. Its translation: CASSSTTRGHSNQPQHF.

The gene calls are TRBV5-1 and TRBJ2-2; 7 bases align to TRBD2. The CDR3 is 15 amino acids. V lost 5 bases and J lost 4; bases outside the gene matches: 8. The V gene's germline CDR1 is SGHRS and CDR2 YFSETQ. CDR3 region: CASSPGTGGTGELFF. The CDR3 bases are TGCGCCAGCAGTCCCGGGACGGGGGGCACCGGGGAGCTGTTTTTT.

The sample holds one count of this clone. The rearrangement links TRBV5-1 to TRBJ2-7; 12 bases align to TRBD2. There are 15 residues in the CDR3. The germline V gene encodes CDR1 SGHRS and CDR2 YFSETQ. V was clipped by 4 bases and J by 5 bases; unmatched bases: 7. CDR3 in DNA: TGCGCCAGCAGCCACGGCCTAGCGGGGGGGGACGAGCAGTACTTC. This translates into CASSHGLAGGDEQYF. The variable domain in full, with the rest retrieved from reference TRBV5-1 and TRBJ2-7, is KAGVTQTPRYLIKTRGQQVTLSCSPISGHRSVSWYQQTPGQGLQFLFEYFSETQRNKGNFPGRFSGRQFSNSRSEMNVSTLELGDSALYLCASSHGLAGGDEQYFGPGTRLTVT.

The chain joins TRBV4-2 to TRBJ1-2; 8 nucleotides align to TRBD1. The ends lost 4 bases at V and 3 bases at J; junction bases unmatched: 10. The CDR3 contains 16 residues. Germline V gene sequence: CDR1 LGHNA, CDR2 YNFKEQ. This CDR3 is CASSPHPGQEDYGYTF. The DNA of the CDR3 is TGTGCCAGCAGCCCTCACCCGGGACAGGAAGACTATGGCTACACCTTC.

This chain connects TRBV5-1 to TRBJ2-2; D is unclear. The germline V gene encodes CDR1 SGHRS and CDR2 YFSETQ. V lost 4 bases, J lost 4 bases, and 8 bases lay in between. The CDR3 length is 13 residues. For the CDR3, the DNA is TGCGCCAGCAGCCCAGGTGGCACCGGGGAGCTGTTTTTT. The encoded protein is CASSPGGTGELFF.

The chain combines TRBV19 with TRBJ2-7, with 8 bases aligning to TRBD1. Germline V lookup: CDR1 LNHDA, CDR2 SQIVND (reference sequence). V lost 5 bases to trimming and J lost 2 bases; unmatched junction nucleotides: 5. There are 14 residues in the CDR3. CDR3 protein: CASSARDRTYEQYF. The CDR3 DNA sequence: TGTGCCAGTAGTGCTCGGGACAGGACCTACGAGCAGTACTTC. Combining the CDR3 with reference TRBV19 and TRBJ2-7 gives the whole variable domain DGGITQSPKYLFRKEGQNVTLSCEQNLNHDAMYWYRQDPGQGLRLIYYSQIVNDFQKGDIAEGYSVSREKKESFPLTVTSAQKNPTAFYLCASSARDRTYEQYFGPGTRLTVT.

The CDR3 loop is CASGLKGGLSDTQYF. The CDR3 DNA reads as TGCGCCAGCGGGTTGAAGGGGGGGCTATCAGATACGCAGTATTTT. This rearrangement joins TRBV5-1 to TRBJ2-3; TRBD2 might be the D (7 bases). The CDR3 covers 15 residues. V was shortened by 7 bases and J by 4 bases, with 19 bases between the two germline ends. Looked up from germline, CDR1 is SGHRS and CDR2 is YFSETQ.

The chain links TRBV7-2 to TRBJ1-6; D unclear. CDR3 length: 14 residues. Germline V CDR1 and CDR2: SGHTA, FQGNSA. V lost 0 bases and J lost 10, with 10 bases in between. This chain's CDR3 is CASSLARVRSPLHF. The DNA for the CDR3 is TGTGCCAGCAGCTTAGCGCGGGTGCGATCACCCCTCCACTTT.

The chain uses TRBV19 and TRBJ2-5; 8 bases agree with TRBD2. Unmatched junction bases numbered 2, after V lost 1 base and J lost 1 base. The CDR3 consists of 15 residues. Germline CDR1 is LNHDA and CDR2 is SQIVND (reference sequence). CDR3 sequence reads: CASSIGLAGQETQYF. In DNA, the CDR3 is TGTGCCAGTAGTATAGGGCTAGCGGGCCAAGAGACCCAGTACTTC. Variable domain in full (rest from reference TRBV19 and TRBJ2-5): DGGITQSPKYLFRKEGQNVTLSCEQNLNHDAMYWYRQDPGQGLRLIYYSQIVNDFQKGDIAEGYSVSREKKESFPLTVTSAQKNPTAFYLCASSIGLAGQETQYFGPGTRLLVL.

The rearrangement uses TRBV13 and TRBJ2-4; TRBD2 is a possible D gene (5 bases). Trimming pared 0 bases from V and 4 bases from J, leaving 13 bases between. Germline loops: CDR1 PRHDT, CDR2 FYEKMQ (reference sequence). CDR3 length equals 16 residues. This CDR3 reads CASSLGVTTYKNIQYF. Here the CDR3 DNA reads TGTGCCAGCAGCTTAGGGGTGACTACCTATAAAAACATTCAGTACTTC.

The chain employs TRBV5-1 and TRBJ1-6; possibly TRBD1 for D (6 bases). V was clipped by 4 bases and J by 0 bases, with 17 bases between them. The CDR3 has 18 amino acids. Per the germline V gene, CDR1 is SGHRS and CDR2 is YFSETQ. CDR3 residues: CASSPGGSLSSYNSPLHF. CDR3 sequence (DNA): TGCGCCAGCAGCCCGGGGGGCAGTCTAAGCTCCTATAATTCACCCCTCCACTTT. Looking up the rest from reference TRBV5-1 and TRBJ1-6 gives the full variable domain: KAGVTQTPRYLIKTRGQQVTLSCSPISGHRSVSWYQQTPGQGLQFLFEYFSETQRNKGNFPGRFSGRQFSNSRSEMNVSTLELGDSALYLCASSPGGSLSSYNSPLHFGNGTRLTVT.

Written as DNA, the CDR3 is TGTGCCAGCAGCTTAGTAGGAGTGGAGGAAAACATTCAGTACTTC. This gives the protein CASSLVGVEENIQYF. The rearrangement links TRBV7-9 to TRBJ2-4; maybe TRBD2 (5 bases). This CDR3 has 15 amino acids. V was cut by 1 base and J by 5 bases, with 12 bases left in between. The germline gives CDR1 SEHNR, CDR2 FQNEAQ (reference sequence).

The V and J genes are TRBV6-2 or TRBV6-3 and TRBJ1-1; tentative D call: TRBD1 (5 bases). This CDR3 contains 17 residues. V was cut by 2 bases and J by 1 base, with 17 bases left in between. From germline, CDR1 is MNHEY and CDR2 SVGEGT. CDR3 bases: TGTGCCAGCAGTTACATTAAGGGGCTAAACAAGAACACTGAAGCTTTCTTT. It yields the protein CASSYIKGLNKNTEAFF.

The V call is TRBV6-5, the J call TRBJ1-5; D might be TRBD1 (6 bases). The CDR3 runs 12 residues. V was pared by 4 bases and J by 11 bases, with 12 bases between. CDR1 MNHEY and CDR2 SVGAGI come from the germline V gene. The CDR3 protein is CASSSTGSTQHF. The CDR3 DNA reads as TGTGCCAGCAGTTCCACAGGGTCAACCCAGCATTTT.

This clone was seen once. The V call is TRBV5-4, the J call TRBJ1-1; D may be TRBD1 (5 bases). There are 15 residues in the CDR3. Per the germline V gene, CDR1 is SGHNT and CDR2 is YYREEE (reference sequence). V was pared by 4 bases and J by 6 bases, with 19 bases between. Here the CDR3 reads CASSPGRTSEAEAFF. DNA of the CDR3: TGTGCCAGCAGCCCAGGGAGGACCTCCGAAGCTGAAGCTTTCTTT.

This clone has more than one count but fewer than ten. The rearrangement links TRBV4-2 to TRBJ2-5, with a weak D call TRBD1 (5 bases). The V end was cut by 1 base, the J end by 3 bases, with 15 bases between. From germline, CDR1 is LGHNA and CDR2 YNFKEQ. The CDR3 totals 16 residues. CDR3 loop: CASSQGYAGQEETQYF. CDR3 bases: TGTGCCAGCAGCCAAGGCTATGCAGGGCAGGAAGAGACCCAGTACTTC.

V gene TRBV19 combines with J gene TRBJ2-5, with TRBD2 matching 12 bases. The CDR3 has 16 amino acids. Germline CDR1 reads LNHDA; CDR2 reads SQIVND (reference sequence). After removal of 5 bases from V and 5 bases from J, the junction contained 9 bases not matched to a gene. The CDR3 nucleotides are TGTGCCAGTAGTGGACTAGCGGGATGGGGTGCGGAGACCCAGTACTTC. Translation gives CASSGLAGWGAETQYF.